This TCR beta chain was sequenced in a study of cytotoxic CD8 clonotypes in ibrutinib-treated CLL. Study-wide results and limits: Timing of sampling differed between sustained-remission and progressing patients. Baseline clonality, higher than in age-matched healthy donors, tracked circulating CD8+ T-cell counts.

The CDR3 sequence is 17 residues long. The germline V gene has CDR1 MGHRA and CDR2 YSYEKL. V gave up 4 bases and J gave up 0 bases, with 16 bases separating them. Of note for this clone: Its specificity is not known.

Sequencing used immunoSEQ multiplex PCR; TCRdb keeps in-frame clones, though not all of them. The sample consists of about 120,000 clones, 58% of them appearing once. The sequence came from a human donor with chronic lymphocytic leukemia. Sequenced material: PBMCs, taken after 24 months of ibrutinib treatment. The J gene is TRBJ1-3, the V gene TRBV4-1; D is uncertain. In DNA, the CDR3 is TGCGCCAGCAGCCCGTCCATCCCTTTGGGCTCTGGAAACACCATATATTTT. This translates into CASSPSIPLGSGNTIYF.